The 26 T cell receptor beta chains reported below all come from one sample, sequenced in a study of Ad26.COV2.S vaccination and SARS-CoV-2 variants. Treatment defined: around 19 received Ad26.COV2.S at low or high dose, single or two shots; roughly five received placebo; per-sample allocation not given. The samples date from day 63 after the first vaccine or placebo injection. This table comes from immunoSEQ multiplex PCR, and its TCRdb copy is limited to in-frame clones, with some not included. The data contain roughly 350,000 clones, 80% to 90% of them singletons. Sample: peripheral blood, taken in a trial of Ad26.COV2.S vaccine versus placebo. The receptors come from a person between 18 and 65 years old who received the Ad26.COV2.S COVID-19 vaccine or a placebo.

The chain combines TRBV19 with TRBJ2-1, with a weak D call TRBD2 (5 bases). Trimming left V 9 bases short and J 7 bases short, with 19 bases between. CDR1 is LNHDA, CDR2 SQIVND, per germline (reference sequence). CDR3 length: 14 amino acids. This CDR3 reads CASSPHLLGNEQFF. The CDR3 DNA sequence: TGTGCCAGCAGTCCCCACTTACTAGGTAATGAGCAGTTCTTC.

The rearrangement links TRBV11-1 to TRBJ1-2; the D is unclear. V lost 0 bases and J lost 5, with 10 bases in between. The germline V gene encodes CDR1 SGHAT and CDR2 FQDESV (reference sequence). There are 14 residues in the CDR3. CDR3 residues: CASSLASGMYGYTF. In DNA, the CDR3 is TGTGCCAGCAGCTTAGCATCCGGGATGTATGGCTACACCTTC.

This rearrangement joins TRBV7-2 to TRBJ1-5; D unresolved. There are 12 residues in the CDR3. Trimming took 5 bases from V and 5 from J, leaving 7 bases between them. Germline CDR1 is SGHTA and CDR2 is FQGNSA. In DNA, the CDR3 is TGTGCCAGCAGCCTGAGCTATCAGCCCCAGCATTTT. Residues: CASSLSYQPQHF.

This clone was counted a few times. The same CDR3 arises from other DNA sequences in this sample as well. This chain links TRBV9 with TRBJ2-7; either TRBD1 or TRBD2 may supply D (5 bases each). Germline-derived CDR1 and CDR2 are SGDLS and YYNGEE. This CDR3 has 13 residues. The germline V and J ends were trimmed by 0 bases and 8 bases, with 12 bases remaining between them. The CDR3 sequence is CASSVGDGSQQYF. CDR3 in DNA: TGTGCCAGCAGCGTAGGGGACGGATCCCAGCAGTACTTC.

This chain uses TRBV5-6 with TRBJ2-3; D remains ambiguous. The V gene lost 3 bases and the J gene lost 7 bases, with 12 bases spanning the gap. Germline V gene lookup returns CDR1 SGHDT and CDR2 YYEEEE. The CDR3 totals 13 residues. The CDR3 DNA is TGTGCCAGCAGCTCCGGTTCGGAGTATACGCAGTATTTT. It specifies CASSSGSEYTQYF.

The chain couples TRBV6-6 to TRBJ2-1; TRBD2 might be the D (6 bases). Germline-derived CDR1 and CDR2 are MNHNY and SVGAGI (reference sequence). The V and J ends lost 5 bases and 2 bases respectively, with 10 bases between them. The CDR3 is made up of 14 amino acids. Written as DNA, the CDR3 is TGTGCCAGCAGTACGGGACTCCCCTACAATGAGCAGTTCTTC. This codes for CASSTGLPYNEQFF.

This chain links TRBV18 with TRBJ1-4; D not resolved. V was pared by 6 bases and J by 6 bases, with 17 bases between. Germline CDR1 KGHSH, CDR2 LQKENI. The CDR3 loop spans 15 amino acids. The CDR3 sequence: CASSAGGERHEKLFF. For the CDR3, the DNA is TGTGCCAGCTCCGCAGGCGGGGAGCGTCATGAAAAACTGTTTTTT. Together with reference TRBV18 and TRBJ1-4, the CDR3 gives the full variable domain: NAGVMQNPRHLVRRRGQEARLRCSPMKGHSHVYWYRQLPEEGLKFMVYLQKENIIDESGMPKERFSAEFPKEGPSILRIQQVVRGDSAAYFCASSAGGERHEKLFFGSGTQLSVL.

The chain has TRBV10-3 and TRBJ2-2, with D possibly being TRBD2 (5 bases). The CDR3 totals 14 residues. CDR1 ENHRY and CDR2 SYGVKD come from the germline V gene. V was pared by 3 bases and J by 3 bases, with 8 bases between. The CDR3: CAISETGYTGELFF. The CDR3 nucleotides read TGTGCCATCAGTGAAACGGGGTACACCGGGGAGCTGTTTTTT.

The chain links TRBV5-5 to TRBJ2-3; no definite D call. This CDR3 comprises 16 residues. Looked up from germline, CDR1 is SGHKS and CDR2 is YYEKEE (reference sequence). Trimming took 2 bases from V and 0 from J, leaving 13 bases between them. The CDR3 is CASSFSLFSSTDTQYF. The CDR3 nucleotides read TGTGCCAGCAGCTTTAGTTTATTCTCGAGCACAGATACGCAGTATTTT.

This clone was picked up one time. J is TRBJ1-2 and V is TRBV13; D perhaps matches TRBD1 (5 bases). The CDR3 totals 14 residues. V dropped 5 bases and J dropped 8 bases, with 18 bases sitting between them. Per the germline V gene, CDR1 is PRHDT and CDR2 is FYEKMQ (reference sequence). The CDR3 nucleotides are TGTGCCAGCAGCCCGGGGACCTCGTCGGAGGGCTACACCTTC. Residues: CASSPGTSSEGYTF.

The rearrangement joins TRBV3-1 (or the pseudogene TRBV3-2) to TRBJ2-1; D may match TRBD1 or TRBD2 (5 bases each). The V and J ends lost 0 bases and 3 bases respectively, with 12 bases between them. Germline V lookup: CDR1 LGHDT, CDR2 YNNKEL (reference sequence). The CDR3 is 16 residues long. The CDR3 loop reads CASSQDSRDHYNEQFF. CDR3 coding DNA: TGTGCCAGCAGCCAAGATAGCCGGGACCACTACAATGAGCAGTTCTTC.

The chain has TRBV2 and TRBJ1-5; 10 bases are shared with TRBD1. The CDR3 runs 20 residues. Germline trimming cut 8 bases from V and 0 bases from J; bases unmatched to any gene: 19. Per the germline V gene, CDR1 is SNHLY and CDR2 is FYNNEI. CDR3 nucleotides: TGTGCCAGCGGCGAAAACCGGGACAGGGGTGTGGTATATAGCAATCAGCCCCAGCATTTT. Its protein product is CASGENRDRGVVYSNQPQHF.

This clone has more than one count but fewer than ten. The CDR3 reads CSSWTEAEGYTF. CDR3 bases: TGCAGCTCTTGGACAGAGGCAGAGGGCTACACCTTC. The chain is built from TRBV29-1 and TRBJ1-2; D may be TRBD1 (6 bases). Germline V gene lookup returns CDR1 SQVTM and CDR2 ANQGSEA. This CDR3 comprises 12 residues. The germline V and J ends were trimmed by 8 bases and 8 bases, with 18 bases remaining between them. Filled out from reference TRBV29-1 and TRBJ1-2, the complete variable domain reads SAVISQKPSRDICQRGTSLTIQCQVDSQVTMMFWYRQQPGQSLTLIATANQGSEATYESGFVIDKFPISRPNLTFSTLTVSNMSPEDSSIYLCSSWTEAEGYTFGSGTRLTVV.

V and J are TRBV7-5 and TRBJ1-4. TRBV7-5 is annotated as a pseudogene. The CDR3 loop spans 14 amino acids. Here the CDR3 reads CARSFSEGNEKLFF. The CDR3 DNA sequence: TGTGCCAGAAGCTTTTCAGAGGGGAATGAAAAACTGTTTTTT.

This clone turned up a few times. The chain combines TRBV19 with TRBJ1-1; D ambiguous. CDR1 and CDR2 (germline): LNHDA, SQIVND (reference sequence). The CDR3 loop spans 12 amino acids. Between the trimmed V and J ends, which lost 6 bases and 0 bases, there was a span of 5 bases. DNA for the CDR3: TGTGCCAGTAGGGGATTGAACACTGAAGCTTTCTTT. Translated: CASRGLNTEAFF.

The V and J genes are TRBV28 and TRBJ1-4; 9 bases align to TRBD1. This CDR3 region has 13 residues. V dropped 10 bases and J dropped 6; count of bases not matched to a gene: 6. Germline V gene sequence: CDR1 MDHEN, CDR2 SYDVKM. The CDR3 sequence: CATLQGAYEKLFF. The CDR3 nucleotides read TGTGCCACCCTACAGGGGGCTTATGAAAAACTGTTTTTT.

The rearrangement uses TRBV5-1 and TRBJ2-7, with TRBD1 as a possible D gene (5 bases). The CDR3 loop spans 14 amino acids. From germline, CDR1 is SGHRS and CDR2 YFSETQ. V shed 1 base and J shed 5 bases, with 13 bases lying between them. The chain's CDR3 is CASSLRQGNNEQYF. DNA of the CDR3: TGCGCCAGCAGCTTGCGGCAGGGAAACAACGAGCAGTACTTC.

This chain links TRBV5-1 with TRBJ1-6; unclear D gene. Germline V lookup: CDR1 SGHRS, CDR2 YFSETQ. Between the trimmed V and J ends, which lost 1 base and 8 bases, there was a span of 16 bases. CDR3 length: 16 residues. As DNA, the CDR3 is TGCGCCAGCAGCTTGAGTGGCCATGGTTCATATTCACCCCTCCACTTT. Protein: CASSLSGHGSYSPLHF.

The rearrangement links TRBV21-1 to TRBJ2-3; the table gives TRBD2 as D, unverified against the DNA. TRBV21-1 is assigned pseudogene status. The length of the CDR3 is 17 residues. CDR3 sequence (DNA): TGTGCCAGCAGCAAAGTCCACTGCGAGGAGGGGACAGATACGCAGTATTTT. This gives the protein CASSKVHCEEGTDTQYF.

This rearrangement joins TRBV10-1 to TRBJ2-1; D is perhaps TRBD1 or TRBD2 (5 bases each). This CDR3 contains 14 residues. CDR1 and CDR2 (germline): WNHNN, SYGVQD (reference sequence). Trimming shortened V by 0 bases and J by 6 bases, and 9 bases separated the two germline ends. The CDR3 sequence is CASSESPGTNEQFF. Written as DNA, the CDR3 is TGCGCCAGCAGTGAGTCCCCGGGGACCAATGAGCAGTTCTTC.

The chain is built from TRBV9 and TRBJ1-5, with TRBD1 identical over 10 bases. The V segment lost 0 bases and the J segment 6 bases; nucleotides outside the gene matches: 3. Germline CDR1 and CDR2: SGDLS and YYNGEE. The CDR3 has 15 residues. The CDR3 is CASSVGDRGTQPQHF. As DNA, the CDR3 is TGTGCCAGCAGCGTAGGGGACAGGGGAACTCAGCCCCAGCATTTT.

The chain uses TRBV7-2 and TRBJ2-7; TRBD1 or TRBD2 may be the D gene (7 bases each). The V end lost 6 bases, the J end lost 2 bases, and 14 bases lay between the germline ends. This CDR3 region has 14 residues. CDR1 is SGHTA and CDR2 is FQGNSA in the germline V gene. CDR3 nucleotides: TGTGCCAGCAGGCAGGGGAGGGGGCCCTACGAGCAGTACTTC. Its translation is CASRQGRGPYEQYF. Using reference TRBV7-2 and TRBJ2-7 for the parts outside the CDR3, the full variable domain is GAGVSQSPSNKVTEKGKDVELRCDPISGHTALYWYRQSLGQGLEFLIYFQGNSAPDKSGLPSDRFSAERTGGSVSTLTIQRTQQEDSAVYLCASRQGRGPYEQYFGPGTRLTVT.

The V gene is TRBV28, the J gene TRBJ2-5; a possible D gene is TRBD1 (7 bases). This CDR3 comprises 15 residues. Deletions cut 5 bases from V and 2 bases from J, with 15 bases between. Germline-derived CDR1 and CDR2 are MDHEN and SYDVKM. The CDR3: CASSRQGGGQETQYF. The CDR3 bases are TGTGCCAGCAGTCGGCAGGGGGGTGGGCAAGAGACCCAGTACTTC.

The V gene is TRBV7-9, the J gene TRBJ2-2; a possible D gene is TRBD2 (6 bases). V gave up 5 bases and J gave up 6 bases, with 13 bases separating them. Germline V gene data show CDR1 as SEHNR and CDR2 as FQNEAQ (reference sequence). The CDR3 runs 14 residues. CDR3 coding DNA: TGTGCCAGCAGCCCGGGGACTCGGGCCGGGGAGCTGTTTTTT. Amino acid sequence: CASSPGTRAGELFF.

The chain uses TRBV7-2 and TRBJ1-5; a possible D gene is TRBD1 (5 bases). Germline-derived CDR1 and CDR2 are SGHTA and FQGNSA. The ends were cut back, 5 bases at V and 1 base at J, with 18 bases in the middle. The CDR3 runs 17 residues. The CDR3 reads CASSLWDGRGSNQPQHF. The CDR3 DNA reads TGTGCCAGCAGCCTCTGGGACGGCCGGGGGAGCAATCAGCCCCAGCATTTT. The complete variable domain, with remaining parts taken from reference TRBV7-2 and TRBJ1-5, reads GAGVSQSPSNKVTEKGKDVELRCDPISGHTALYWYRQSLGQGLEFLIYFQGNSAPDKSGLPSDRFSAERTGGSVSTLTIQRTQQEDSAVYLCASSLWDGRGSNQPQHFGDGTRLSIL.

CDR3 nucleotides: TGTGCCAGCAGGAAACAGGGGGCATCTGGCTACACCTTC. Translation gives CASRKQGASGYTF. This chain uses TRBV6-5 with TRBJ1-2, with TRBD1 matching 9 bases. This CDR3 contains 13 residues. Germline V gene sequence: CDR1 MNHEY, CDR2 SVGAGI. Germline trimming cut 6 bases from V and 7 bases from J; bases unmatched to any gene: 6.